This TCR beta chain was sequenced during a study of tumor-infiltrating lymphocytes in primary liver carcinoma. The study co-extracted DNA and RNA from roughly 20-30 mg of unsorted bulk tissue. Synthesis of TCR beta cDNA was carried out from about 540 ng total RNA with a constant-region primer. ARM-PCR, slightly modified, supplied the TCR beta libraries through three nested multiplex PCR rounds. For approximately 11 cycles apiece, the opening two PCR rounds ran with TRBV1-TRBV30 forward primers and a C-beta reverse primer. TCRdb independently ran MiXCR on the multiplex PCR reads; one entry per CDR3 protein. Among roughly 120,000 distinct CDR3 sequences listed, approximately 68% were seen once. V lost 6 bases and J 7 bases, leaving 12 bases between the germline ends. The germline V gene encodes CDR1 MDHEN and CDR2 SYDVKM. CDR3 size: 12 residues.

The sequence derives from a woman in her fifties or sixties with primary liver carcinoma and hepatitis B virus infection. The V call is TRBV28, the J call TRBJ2-5; no definite D call. The sequencing sample was made of tumor-adjacent normal liver tissue. This CDR3 reads CASSPRTVTQYF. Written as DNA, the CDR3 is TGTGCCAGCAGCCCCAGAACTGTGACCCAGTACTTC.